This T cell receptor (beta chain) was recovered during a study of T-cell reconstitution after alpha-beta-depleted transplantation in children. Notes on the study in general: It was newly produced T cells that mostly accounted for T-cell counts and diversity one year after transplant. Recipient T cells and thymic progenitors that survived were the source of the high TCRbeta diversity seen at day 60 in some patients. After transplant, at about two months, alpha-beta T cells were reportedly derived from several hundred expanded graft clones.

Judged by abundance, this clonotype is medium-sized (0.01 to 0.1%). Its matching antigen is unknown. TCRbeta library construction was performed incorporating unique molecular identifiers. One entry per CDR3 protein results from TCRdb running MiXCR on the PCR reads. This table holds 200,000 or so distinct CDR3 sequences, roughly 6.3% found once. Germline V gene data show CDR1 as SGHKS and CDR2 as YYEKEE (reference sequence). V shed 4 bases and J shed 3 bases, with 10 bases lying between them. This CDR3 has 14 residues. The chain employs TRBV5-5 and TRBJ2-2, with D hard to call. The material was PBMCs, obtained before TCRalphabeta/CD19-depleted stem cell transplant. This sequence originates from a girl less than two years old with combined immunodeficiency, due to receive a stem cell transplant. CDR3 in amino acids: CASSLSVYTGELFF. The CDR3 DNA follows: TGTGCCAGCAGCCTCAGCGTTTACACCGGGGAGCTGTTTTTT.